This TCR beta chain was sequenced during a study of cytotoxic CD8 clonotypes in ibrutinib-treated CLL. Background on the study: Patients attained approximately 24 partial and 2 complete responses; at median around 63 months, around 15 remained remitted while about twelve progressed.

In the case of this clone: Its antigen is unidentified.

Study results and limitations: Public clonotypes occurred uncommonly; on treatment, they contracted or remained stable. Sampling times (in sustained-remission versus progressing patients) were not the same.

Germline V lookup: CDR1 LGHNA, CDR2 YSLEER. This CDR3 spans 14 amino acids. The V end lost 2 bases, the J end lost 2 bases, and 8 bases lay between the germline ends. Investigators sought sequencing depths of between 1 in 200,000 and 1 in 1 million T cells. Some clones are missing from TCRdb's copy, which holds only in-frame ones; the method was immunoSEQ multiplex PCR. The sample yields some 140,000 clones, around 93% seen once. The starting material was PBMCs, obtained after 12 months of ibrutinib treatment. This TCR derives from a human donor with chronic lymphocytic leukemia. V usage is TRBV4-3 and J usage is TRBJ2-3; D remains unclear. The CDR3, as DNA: TGCGCCAGCAGCCAATCACTCCACACAGATACGCAGTATTTT. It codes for CASSQSLHTDTQYF.